This T cell receptor beta chain was captured in a study of graft-versus-host responses after intestinal transplantation. Some clones are missing from TCRdb's copy, which holds only in-frame ones; the method was immunoSEQ multiplex PCR. Here the sample spans fewer than 150,000 clones, 85% to 95% being singletons. Findings and limits, study-wide: GvH clones turned up in recipient marrow; some had shown up first in ileum or blood.

Concerning this clone: What it recognizes is unknown.

The sequencing used unstimulated CD4+ T cells sorted from spleen or lymph node cells, collected before intestinal transplant. The receptor's source is a human donor who received an intestinal transplant.

The CDR3 spells CASSQVQRGNEQFF. The CDR3 DNA is TGTGCCAGCAGCCAAGTTCAGCGGGGTAATGAGCAGTTCTTC. This sequence joins TRBV14 and TRBJ2-1; TRBD2 aligns across 7 bases. The germline V gene has CDR1 SGHDN and CDR2 FVKESK. J gave up 7 bases and V 1 base, and 4 bases lay outside the gene matches. This CDR3 region has 14 residues. Filled out from reference TRBV14 and TRBJ2-1, the complete variable domain reads EAGVTQFPSHSVIEKGQTVTLRCDPISGHDNLYWYRRVMGKEIKFLLHFVKESKQDESGMPNNRFLAERTGGTYSTLKVQPAELEDSGVYFCASSQVQRGNEQFFGPGTRLTVL.